These 18 T cell receptor beta chains share one sample of origin, sequenced in a study of T cell responses to AZD1222 COVID-19 vaccine. The data were produced by immunoSEQ multiplex PCR, yet TCRdb's version contains in-frame clones alone and is incomplete. Of some 80,000 clones in the sample, approximately 90% were seen once. This sample comprised peripheral blood, obtained on day 0 of AZD1222 vaccination. All receptors derive from an adult in good health.

CDR3 coding DNA: TGCAGCGTCTACTCGGGCGGCACTGCTAATGAAAAACTGTTTTTT. This translates into CSVYSGGTANEKLFF. The rearrangement joins TRBV29-1 to TRBJ1-4; no firm D call. Trimming shortened V by 6 bases and J by 3 bases, and 17 bases separated the two germline ends. Germline CDR1 is SQVTM and CDR2 is ANQGSEA. The CDR3 extends over 15 amino acids.

DNA for the CDR3: TGCGCCAGCGCGGATGGGGGTAATTCACCCCTCCACTTT. This encodes CASADGGNSPLHF. The chain recombines TRBV10-2 with TRBJ1-6, with TRBD1 as a possible D gene (5 bases). Trimming took off 8 bases at V and 6 bases at J, with 11 bases between the two ends. Germline V lookup: CDR1 WSHSY, CDR2 SAAADI. The CDR3 length is 13 residues.

The rearrangement uses TRBV6-5 and TRBJ2-7; TRBD1 aligns across 7 bases. The junction had 16 bases not matched to a gene; V was cut back by 7 bases and J by 7 bases. Germline CDR1 MNHEY, CDR2 SVGAGI. The CDR3 spans 15 residues. CDR3 in amino acids: CASTVEGGQPSEQYF. For the CDR3, the DNA is TGTGCCAGCACGGTAGAAGGGGGACAGCCTTCTGAGCAGTACTTC.

The chain recombines TRBV18 with TRBJ1-1, with D possibly TRBD1 on 6 matching bases. The CDR3 covers 18 residues. Between the trimmed V and J ends, which lost 6 bases and 0 bases, there was a span of 23 bases. Germline V gene data show CDR1 as KGHSH and CDR2 as LQKENI. CDR3 residues: CASSLFPPSGALNTEAFF. In DNA form, the CDR3 reads TGTGCCAGCTCTCTTTTCCCTCCCTCAGGGGCCCTGAACACTGAAGCTTTCTTT.

The J gene is TRBJ2-1, the V gene TRBV6-5; 14 bases are a match to TRBD2. Trimming cost V 9 bases and J 8 bases; bases outside gene matches: 6. Per germline, CDR1 MNHEY and CDR2 SVGAGI. This CDR3 has 14 residues. The chain's CDR3 is CASSGTSGGDEQFF. CDR3 coding DNA: TGTGCCAGTTCCGGGACTAGCGGGGGTGATGAGCAGTTCTTC.

The chain uses TRBV27 and TRBJ1-5; D gene ambiguous. The CDR3 runs to 15 residues. V was cut by 6 bases and J by 0 bases, with 12 bases left in between. CDR1 and CDR2 (germline): MNHEY, SMNVEV (reference sequence). The CDR3 bases are TGTGCCAGCAGGAAACAGCCATATAGCAATCAGCCCCAGCATTTT. As protein: CASRKQPYSNQPQHF.

The rearrangement uses TRBV28 and TRBJ1-6; D perhaps matches TRBD1 (6 bases). Trimming stripped 7 bases from V and 9 bases from J, with 10 bases between. The CDR3 is 12 residues long. From germline, CDR1 is MDHEN and CDR2 SYDVKM. The CDR3 reads CASIEQGSPLHF. CDR3 nucleotides: TGTGCCAGCATTGAACAGGGTTCACCCCTCCACTTT.

V usage is TRBV5-1 and J usage is TRBJ1-2, with D possibly being TRBD1 (5 bases). Germline V gene lookup returns CDR1 SGHRS and CDR2 YFSETQ. Trimming removed 0 bases from V and 6 bases from J, with 15 bases in between. The CDR3 runs to 15 residues. The CDR3 loop is CASSLVVTGVDGYTF. CDR3 nucleotide sequence: TGCGCCAGCAGCTTGGTAGTAACAGGTGTCGATGGCTACACCTTC.

The V and J genes are TRBV5-4 and TRBJ2-5; D unclear. The CDR3 totals 13 residues. Trimming cost V 0 bases and J 5 bases, with 8 bases left between them. The germline V gene encodes CDR1 SGHNT and CDR2 YYREEE (reference sequence). CDR3 protein: CASSLAPEETQYF. The DNA for the CDR3 is TGTGCCAGCAGCTTGGCCCCAGAGGAGACCCAGTACTTC.

CDR3 protein: CASSEPTPSPDTQYF. The CDR3 nucleotides read TGCGCCAGCAGTGAGCCAACGCCCTCCCCAGATACGCAGTATTTT. The chain employs TRBV10-1 and TRBJ2-3; no firm D call. The CDR3 length is 15 residues. Germline CDR1 and CDR2: WNHNN and SYGVQD (reference sequence). The V and J ends lost 2 bases and 4 bases respectively, with 13 bases between them.

The genes are TRBV6-6 and TRBJ1-4; no firm D call. The CDR3 runs to 13 residues. Germline CDR1 is MNHNY and CDR2 is SVGAGI (reference sequence). Trimming stripped 0 bases from V and 8 bases from J, with 7 bases between. CDR3 in amino acids: CASSYSTMEKLFF. CDR3 bases: TGTGCCAGCAGTTACTCGACGATGGAAAAACTGTTTTTT.

The rearrangement uses TRBV4-1 and TRBJ2-7; 12 bases line up with TRBD2. J gave up 3 bases and V 4 bases, and 7 bases lay outside the gene matches. The CDR3 extends over 16 amino acids. Per germline, CDR1 MGHRA and CDR2 YSYEKL. The CDR3 sequence: CASSPRLAGEFYEQYF. In DNA form, the CDR3 reads TGCGCCAGCAGCCCGCGACTAGCGGGGGAATTCTACGAGCAGTACTTC.

The chain has TRBV6-1 and TRBJ2-6; D gene ambiguous. The CDR3 is 16 residues long. Germline assignment: CDR1 MNHNS and CDR2 SASEGT. With 4 bases removed from V and 1 base from J, the gap between germline ends came to 11 bases. The CDR3 nucleotides are TGTGCCAGCAGTGGGCAGCTCACATCTGGGGCCAACGTCCTGACTTTC. Amino acids: CASSGQLTSGANVLTF.

The chain recombines TRBV6-5 with TRBJ2-3; D uncertain. V was shortened by 7 bases and J by 10 bases, with 18 bases between the two germline ends. The CDR3 contains 13 residues. Germline V gene lookup returns CDR1 MNHEY and CDR2 SVGAGI. The CDR3 DNA is TGTGCCAGCAAGTTTTTATCCGCCCAAGCGCAGTATTTT. This sequence encodes CASKFLSAQAQYF.

This rearrangement joins TRBV7-9 to TRBJ2-3; 10 bases map to TRBD2. The germline gives CDR1 SEHNR, CDR2 FQNEAQ (reference sequence). J was trimmed by 9 bases and V by 9 bases; bases with no gene match: 12. CDR3 length: 14 amino acids. DNA of the CDR3: TGTGCCAGTGGGACTAGCGCTCTCACGGGGACGCAGTATTTT. This codes for CASGTSALTGTQYF.

The chain has TRBV6-5 and TRBJ2-3, with 8 positions matching TRBD2. The V and J ends lost 9 bases and 6 bases, in that order; junction bases with no gene match: 14. Germline V gene data show CDR1 as MNHEY and CDR2 as SVGAGI. This CDR3 region has 15 residues. In DNA, the CDR3 is TGTGCCAGTGCTTTCACGCGGGGGGCATGGGATACGCAGTATTTT. Protein product: CASAFTRGAWDTQYF.

The rearrangement uses TRBV12-5 and TRBJ1-2; 7 nucleotides agree with TRBD1. With 2 bases clipped from V and 7 bases from J, the junction kept 7 bases outside the gene matches. Germline CDR1 and CDR2: LGHNT and FRNRAP. The length of the CDR3 is 14 residues. CDR3 DNA sequence: TGTGCTAGTGGTTTGCCCGGACAGGAAGCTGGCTACACCTTC. This sequence encodes CASGLPGQEAGYTF.

The chain recombines TRBV5-1 with TRBJ2-7; 9 bases line up with TRBD2. The CDR3 extends over 16 amino acids. Germline-derived CDR1 and CDR2 are SGHRS and YFSETQ. Trimming cost V 3 bases and J 6 bases; bases outside gene matches: 13. CDR3 nucleotides: TGCGCCAGCAGCTCTCCGTCGGCGGGGGGGTCGTCCGAGCAGTACTTC. This translates into CASSSPSAGGSSEQYF.